This TCR beta chain was sequenced during a study of T cell changes during pregnancy in multiple sclerosis (dated by TCRdb to between 2018 and 2021). In terms of the full investigation: The study looked at changes in the T cell repertoire across pregnancy in women with multiple sclerosis.

As for this clone: Its specific antigen is unknown. The sample holds no much larger clone one base away, and base qualities are not on file.

The library came from the immunoSEQ multiplex PCR assay. Entries here come from immuneACCESS through TCRdb and include only in-frame sequences with V and J called. Some clones fail to appear in such tables; in the studies checked, an unresolved V gene covers under half of the shortfall, and the cause of the remainder is unknown. The sample data list tens of thousands of clones, and more than 85% of these were observed just once. Together, the top ten hold approximately 5.7% of the sample. The sample here was CD8+ T cells from peripheral blood mononuclear cells, taken before pregnancy. The receptor's source is a female donor with multiple sclerosis, enrolled in a pregnancy study.

The CDR3 reads CSARAMNTEAFF. The DNA sequence is given as TGCAGCGCCAGGGCCATGAACACTGAAGCTTTCTTT. Rearrangement joined TRBV29-1 to TRBJ1-1, and TRBD1 may be the D gene, going by 5 matching bases. CDR1 and CDR2 are read off the germline V gene as SQVTM and ANQGSEA. Between the V and J ends, shortened by 7 bases and 0 bases respectively, the junction contains 9 bases. Inclusive of the bounding cysteine and phenylalanine, the CDR3 is 12 residues long. This entry keeps only the CDR3 DNA: 36 bases, framed from base 1.